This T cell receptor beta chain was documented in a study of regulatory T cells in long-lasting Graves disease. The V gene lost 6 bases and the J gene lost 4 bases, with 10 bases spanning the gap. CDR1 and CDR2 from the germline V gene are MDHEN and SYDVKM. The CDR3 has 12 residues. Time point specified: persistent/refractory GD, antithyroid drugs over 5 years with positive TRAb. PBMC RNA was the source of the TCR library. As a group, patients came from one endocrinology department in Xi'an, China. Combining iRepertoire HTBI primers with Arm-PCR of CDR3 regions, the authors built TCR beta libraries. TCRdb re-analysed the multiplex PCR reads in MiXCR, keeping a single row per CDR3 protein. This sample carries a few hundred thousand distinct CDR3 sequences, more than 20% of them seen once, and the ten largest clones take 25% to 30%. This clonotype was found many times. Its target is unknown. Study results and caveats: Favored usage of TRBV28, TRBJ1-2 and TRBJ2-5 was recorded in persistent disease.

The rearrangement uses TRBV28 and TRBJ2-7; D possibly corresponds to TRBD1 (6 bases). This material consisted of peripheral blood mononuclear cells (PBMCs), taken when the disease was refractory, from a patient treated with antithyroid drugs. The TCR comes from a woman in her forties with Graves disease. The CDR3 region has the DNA TGTGCCAGCAGGGAACAGGGTTACGAGCAGTACTTC. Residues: CASREQGYEQYF. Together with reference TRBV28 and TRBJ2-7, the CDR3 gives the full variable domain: DVKVTQSSRYLVKRTGEKVFLECVQDMDHENMFWYRQDPGLGLRLIYFSYDVKMKEKGDIPEGYSVSREKKERFSLILESASTNQTSMYLCASREQGYEQYFGPGTRLTVT.